This entry features one TCR beta chain sequence. Its specificity is not known. The sample comes from a study of cytomegalovirus exposure and HLA in healthy donors. Study findings and constraints: V- and J-gene trimming of TCR beta was linked (in a later analysis) to a missense DCLRE1C variant.

The germline V gene has CDR1 MGHRA and CDR2 YSYEKL. The V gene lost 0 bases and the J gene lost 3 bases, with 7 bases spanning the gap. CDR3 length: 14 amino acids. Amplification used 60 Vbeta primers and 13 Jbeta primers. Clones were read by immunoSEQ multiplex PCR, and TCRdb kept only the in-frame ones, dropping some. The sample includes 200,000 to 250,000 clones, 80% to 90% of them seen just once. V usage is TRBV4-1 and J usage is TRBJ2-3; D is perhaps TRBD2 (5 bases). Sequencing was done on a sample of PBMCs. This TCR was recovered from a woman under 30 in good health and CMV-seronegative. CDR3 sequence: CASSQEEGTDTQYF. CDR3 nucleotides: TGCGCCAGCAGCCAAGAAGAGGGAACAGATACGCAGTATTTT.